The sequence of this T cell receptor (beta chain) was determined in a study of blood T cell repertoires in COVID-19. About the research overall: Samples came from the United States, Italy and Spain, spanning acute and convalescent COVID-19. The cDNA or gDNA used as material had been derived from T cells, B-cell-depleted T cells, or PBMCs.

Under the authors' procedure: Counts of nucleated cells, estimated from reference gene primer amplification, were obtained. Measured with immunoSEQ multiplex PCR; TCRdb has only the in-frame clones, and not every one. The V and J calls and the clone size are those of that table, but D and trimming were determined from the DNA. Of around 200,000 clones in the sample, approximately 80% were seen once. This clone was counted a few times. The CDR3 is made up of 14 amino acids. V lost 7 bases to trimming and J lost 3 bases, with 12 bases between them. Germline loops: CDR1 MNHEY, CDR2 SVGAGI. Seattle's cohort entered during active infection and was followed longitudinally.

This chain uses TRBV6-5 with TRBJ2-2, with D maybe TRBD2 (6 bases). The source is a woman aged 40 to 50 with COVID-19, enrolled during active disease. The material sequenced was peripheral blood. DNA for the CDR3: TGTGCCAGCACTAACCGGGACTACACCGGGGAGCTGTTTTTT. Amino acid sequence: CASTNRDYTGELFF.